This passage covers 3 T cell receptor beta chains from one sample sequenced in a study of blood T cell repertoires in COVID-19. Clones were sequenced by immunoSEQ multiplex PCR, and TCRdb holds only the in-frame ones, with some missing. Among 68,000 or so clones listed, approximately 92% were seen once. Input material: peripheral blood. The source of these receptors is a man aged 50 to 59 with acute or convalescent COVID-19.

The chain recombines TRBV2 with TRBJ1-4, with D possibly matching TRBD1 (5 bases). CDR1 SNHLY and CDR2 FYNNEI come from the germline V gene. The CDR3 sequence is 14 residues long. The V end was cut by 9 bases, the J end by 8 bases, with 19 bases between. CDR3 nucleotide sequence: TGTGCCAGTGGGGCCGGCAGGAGAAAGGAAAAACTGTTTTTT. The encoded protein is CASGAGRRKEKLFF.

The chain recombines TRBV10-1 with TRBJ2-3, with a weak D call TRBD2 (6 bases). The V and J ends lost 5 bases and 0 bases respectively, with 6 bases between them. The CDR3 has 13 residues. Germline V gene data show CDR1 as WNHNN and CDR2 as SYGVQD (reference sequence). CDR3 in amino acids: CASSSGSTDTQYF. In DNA, the CDR3 is TGCGCCAGCAGTAGCGGGAGCACAGATACGCAGTATTTT.

Only one count was recorded for this clone. The chain combines TRBV13 with TRBJ2-3; 10 nucleotides line up with TRBD2. The CDR3 runs to 16 residues. V dropped 5 bases and J dropped 2; count of bases not matched to a gene: 7. Germline loops: CDR1 PRHDT, CDR2 FYEKMQ (reference sequence). The CDR3 DNA is TGTGCCAGCAGCGGACGACTAGCGGGCCCCACAGATACGCAGTATTTT. This translates into CASSGRLAGPTDTQYF.